Shown below are 32 T cell receptor beta chains from a single sample sequenced in a study of regulatory dendritic cells for organ transplantation. No cognate antigen is known for these TCRs. Sequencing was performed with immunoSEQ multiplex PCR; in TCRdb, only in-frame clones are kept and a portion is missing. Among fewer than 6,000 clones listed, 65% to 75% were seen once. Sorted T cells were CFSE-labeled and cultured 4 to 5 days with allogeneic regulatory or mature dendritic cells at 1:10. The sequencing input was memory CD8+ T cells from blood cultured with regulatory dendritic cells. Subset: CD45RO+ memory T cells. The origin of the receptors is a human donor in good health.

The V and J genes are TRBV30 and TRBJ1-2; D unresolved. V lost 2 bases and J lost 10, with 23 bases in between. This CDR3 is 15 amino acids long. Germline V gene data show CDR1 as GTSNPN and CDR2 as SVGIG (reference sequence). The CDR3 region is CAWSPSPVLHWFYTF. CDR3 DNA sequence: TGTGCCTGGAGTCCTTCCCCAGTCCTGCATTGGTTCTACACCTTC.

The rearrangement joins TRBV7-9 to TRBJ2-5; D may be TRBD1 or TRBD2 (5 bases each). This CDR3 comprises 14 residues. Germline V gives CDR1 SEHNR, CDR2 FQNEAQ (reference sequence). V was shortened by 4 bases and J by 5 bases, with 14 bases between the two germline ends. CDR3 sequence reads: CASSSSGRLETQYF. In nucleotides, the CDR3 is TGTGCCAGCAGCTCCTCGGGGCGCCTCGAGACCCAGTACTTC.

This chain links TRBV9 with TRBJ2-4, with D possibly being TRBD1 or TRBD2 (6 bases each). V lost 4 bases and J lost 9, with 17 bases in between. The V gene's germline CDR1 is SGDLS and CDR2 YYNGEE. This CDR3 has 14 amino acids. This CDR3 reads CASSPWDLGGIQYF. The DNA for the CDR3 is TGTGCCAGCAGCCCTTGGGACTTAGGGGGCATTCAGTACTTC.

This chain links TRBV6-4 with TRBJ2-3; TRBD2 agrees at 8 bases. CDR1 and CDR2 from the germline V gene are MRHNA and SNTAGT. Trimming took 2 bases from V and 4 from J; bases not matched to a gene: 2. There are 14 residues in the CDR3. CDR3 protein: CASSDGTSSDTQYF. Here the CDR3 DNA reads TGTGCCAGCAGTGACGGGACTAGTTCAGATACGCAGTATTTT.

This chain joins TRBV6-1 and TRBJ2-7, with D unclear. V lost 9 bases and J lost 3, with 9 bases in between. The CDR3 loop spans 11 amino acids. CDR1 is MNHNS, CDR2 SASEGT, per germline. The CDR3 DNA follows: TGTGCCAGTGCAGCCTACTACGAGCAGTACTTC. Its protein is CASAAYYEQYF.

The rearrangement joins TRBV4-3 to TRBJ1-5; no firm D call. CDR1 and CDR2 (germline): LGHNA, YSLEER. The CDR3 totals 14 residues. V lost 0 bases, J lost 4 bases, and 7 bases lay in between. The CDR3 protein is CASSQDWGNQPQHF. The CDR3 DNA reads as TGCGCCAGCAGCCAAGATTGGGGAAATCAGCCCCAGCATTTT.

The chain uses TRBV27 and TRBJ2-3; D may be TRBD2 (6 bases). The length of the CDR3 is 15 residues. Germline lookup yields CDR1 MNHEY and CDR2 SMNVEV (reference sequence). The ends were cut back, 3 bases at V and 2 bases at J, with 12 bases in the middle. This chain's CDR3 is CASSLVAANTDTQYF. For the CDR3, the DNA is TGTGCCAGCAGTTTGGTAGCGGCTAACACAGATACGCAGTATTTT.

The chain is built from TRBV5-4 and TRBJ2-6; 7 bases fit TRBD1. This CDR3 has 16 amino acids. J gave up 4 bases and V 4 bases, and 8 bases lay outside the gene matches. Germline values: CDR1 SGHNT, CDR2 YYREEE (reference sequence). CDR3 in DNA: TGTGCCAGCAGCGACAGGGTTAGTGGAGGGGCCAACGTCCTGACTTTC. Translation gives CASSDRVSGGANVLTF. Full variable domain (rest looked up from reference TRBV5-4 and TRBJ2-6): ETGVTQSPTHLIKTRGQQVTLRCSSQSGHNTVSWYQQALGQGPQFIFQYYREEENGRGNFPPRFSGLQFPNYSSELNVNALELDDSALYLCASSDRVSGGANVLTFGAGSRLTVL.

As regards this clone: This sample includes further DNA sequences coding for the same CDR3. V is TRBV19 and J is TRBJ2-3; D unclear. The CDR3 has 15 residues. The germline V gene has CDR1 LNHDA and CDR2 SQIVND (reference sequence). V lost 3 bases and J lost 0, with 10 bases in between. The CDR3 protein is CASSISPASTDTQYF. DNA for the CDR3: TGTGCCAGTAGTATTTCGCCGGCTAGCACAGATACGCAGTATTTT.

By share, this clone counts as large. This sequence joins TRBV27 and TRBJ1-5; weak D call: TRBD1 (6 bases). Trimming took 5 bases from V and 0 from J, leaving 14 bases between them. This CDR3 has 16 amino acids. Germline lookup yields CDR1 MNHEY and CDR2 SMNVEV (reference sequence). CDR3 in DNA: TGTGCCAGCAGTCCGGACAGCCCCTATAGCAATCAGCCCCAGCATTTT. Translating gives CASSPDSPYSNQPQHF.

The chain has TRBV9 and TRBJ1-2; D gene uncertain. V gave up 3 bases and J gave up 6 bases, with 6 bases separating them. This CDR3 region has 11 residues. Germline V gene data show CDR1 as SGDLS and CDR2 as YYNGEE. The CDR3: CASSGRDGYTF. The CDR3, as DNA: TGTGCCAGCAGCGGAAGGGATGGCTACACCTTC. The complete variable domain, with remaining parts taken from reference TRBV9 and TRBJ1-2, reads DSGVTQTPKHLITATGQRVTLRCSPRSGDLSVYWYQQSLDQGLQFLIQYYNGEERAKGNILERFSAQQFPDLHSELNLSSLELGDSALYFCASSGRDGYTFGSGTRLTVV.

This clone has just a few counts. The chain uses TRBV13 and TRBJ2-3; 8 bases are shared with TRBD2. Germline assignment: CDR1 PRHDT and CDR2 FYEKMQ (reference sequence). The length of the CDR3 is 16 residues. Trimming at V came to 1 base and at J to 1 base, leaving 4 bases not matched to a gene. The CDR3 spells CASSLAGGPGTDTQYF. The CDR3 region has the DNA TGTGCCAGCAGCTTAGCGGGAGGGCCGGGCACAGATACGCAGTATTTT.

This clone was counted a few times. The chain is built from TRBV9 and TRBJ2-2, with D perhaps TRBD2 (5 bases). In germline, CDR1 is SGDLS, CDR2 YYNGEE. The length of the CDR3 is 16 residues. Trimming removed 4 bases at V and 3 bases at J, with 16 bases between. CDR3 DNA: TGTGCCAGCAGCCCCTGGTTCGGAGCGGACACCGGGGAGCTGTTTTTT. It codes for CASSPWFGADTGELFF.

CDR3 nucleotides: TGTGCCAGCAGCTTAGAGGGACTAGCGGGGTATGAGCAGTTCTTC. Encoded protein: CASSLEGLAGYEQFF. This chain uses TRBV7-8 with TRBJ2-1, with TRBD2 matching over 13 bases. Germline CDR1 reads SGHVS; CDR2 reads FQNEAQ. With V trimmed by 1 base and J by 8 bases, 2 bases remained unmatched. This CDR3 region has 15 residues.

This clone was recorded only once. The gene calls are TRBV4-3 and TRBJ1-2, with D possibly being TRBD1 (6 bases). The CDR3 covers 17 residues. The V and J ends lost 0 bases and 5 bases respectively, with 19 bases between them. Germline loops: CDR1 LGHNA, CDR2 YSLEER. CDR3 DNA: TGCGCCAGCAGCCAAGAATTGTTGACAGGTTTTATTTATGGCTACACCTTC. Residues: CASSQELLTGFIYGYTF.

Only a few counts were recorded for this clone. V usage is TRBV4-1 and J usage is TRBJ1-1; maybe TRBD1 (5 bases). Between the trimmed V and J ends, which lost 6 bases and 3 bases, there was a span of 23 bases. The CDR3 totals 17 residues. The germline V gene encodes CDR1 MGHRA and CDR2 YSYEKL. This chain's CDR3 is CASRPKIQGFWDTEAFF. Here the CDR3 DNA reads TGCGCCAGCAGACCCAAGATCCAGGGATTTTGGGACACTGAAGCTTTCTTT.

J is TRBJ2-1 and V is TRBV30, with TRBD2 matching 7 bases. The CDR3 extends over 11 amino acids. CDR1 and CDR2 (germline): GTSNPN, SVGIG (reference sequence). The trim removed 3 bases at V and 9 bases at J, leaving 2 bases unmatched. CDR3 protein: CAWRSGGEQFF. CDR3 DNA sequence: TGTGCCTGGAGGTCGGGAGGTGAGCAGTTCTTC. Variable domain in full (rest from reference TRBV30 and TRBJ2-1): SQTIHQWPATLVQPVGSPLSLECTVEGTSNPNLYWYRQAAGRGLQLLFYSVGIGQISSEVPQNLSASRPQDRQFILSSKKLLLSDSGFYLCAWRSGGEQFFGPGTRLTVL.

V gene TRBV7-9 combines with J gene TRBJ1-4; D uncertain. Trimming removed 3 bases from V and 3 bases from J, with 8 bases in between. Germline-derived CDR1 and CDR2 are SEHNR and FQNEAQ (reference sequence). This CDR3 comprises 14 residues. CDR3 region: CASSFSGSNEKLFF. CDR3 nucleotides: TGTGCCAGCAGCTTTTCGGGGTCTAATGAAAAACTGTTTTTT.

CDR3 sequence reads: CASSSLGGRGVNYGYTF. CDR3 bases: TGTGCCAGCAGCTCACTAGGAGGGCGGGGAGTAAACTATGGCTACACCTTC. The V gene is TRBV7-9, the J gene TRBJ1-2; D is undetermined. CDR3 length: 17 amino acids. In germline, CDR1 is SEHNR, CDR2 FQNEAQ (reference sequence). The ends were cut back, 4 bases at V and 2 bases at J, with 20 bases in the middle.

This clone was picked up one time. This chain uses TRBV12-5 with TRBJ2-1; D not resolved. The CDR3 is 12 amino acids. Per germline, CDR1 LGHNT and CDR2 FRNRAP. Trimming removed 5 bases at V and 10 bases at J, with 12 bases between. The CDR3 DNA is TGTGCTAGTGGTCCCTCGCTCGGAGAGCAGTTCTTC. It translates to CASGPSLGEQFF.

There are a few counts of this clone. The chain recombines TRBV6-5 with TRBJ2-3; TRBD2 might be the D (7 bases). The CDR3 is 14 residues long. Trimming took 4 bases from V and 4 from J, leaving 12 bases between them. Germline V gene sequence: CDR1 MNHEY, CDR2 SVGAGI. In nucleotides, the CDR3 is TGTGCCAGCAGTTCGGGGGGCCCGGCAGATACGCAGTATTTT. Amino acids: CASSSGGPADTQYF.

V is TRBV4-3 and J is TRBJ1-4; D is perhaps TRBD1 (6 bases). Trimming pared 0 bases from V and 1 base from J, leaving 18 bases between. Per germline, CDR1 LGHNA and CDR2 YSLEER. CDR3 length: 19 amino acids. Written as DNA, the CDR3 is TGCGCCAGCAGCCAAGAAAGGGAGGGACACATACTAACTAATGAAAAACTGTTTTTT. Its translation is CASSQEREGHILTNEKLFF.

This chain connects TRBV29-1 to TRBJ1-3, with D hard to call. The CDR3 is 11 amino acids. Per the germline V gene, CDR1 is SQVTM and CDR2 is ANQGSEA. V was trimmed by 7 bases and J by 4 bases, leaving 8 bases between them. The chain's CDR3 is CSGSRGNTIYF. The CDR3 DNA reads TGCAGCGGGTCAAGGGGAAACACCATATATTTT.

V and J are TRBV7-9 and TRBJ2-7; possibly TRBD1 or TRBD2 for D (6 bases each). The CDR3 runs 15 residues. Between the trimmed V and J ends, which lost 0 bases and 6 bases, there was a span of 15 bases. Germline lookup yields CDR1 SEHNR and CDR2 FQNEAQ (reference sequence). The CDR3 region is CASSLARGRRTEQYF. The CDR3 DNA sequence: TGTGCCAGCAGCTTAGCCCGGGGGCGCAGAACCGAGCAGTACTTC.

This rearrangement joins TRBV4-3 to TRBJ2-3; possibly TRBD1 or TRBD2 for D (6 bases each). The CDR3 runs 17 residues. Per the germline V gene, CDR1 is LGHNA and CDR2 is YSLEER. V was cut by 4 bases and J by 1 base, with 18 bases left in between. CDR3 nucleotide sequence: TGCGCCAGCAGCCCCTTAAGGGGGGCTGAAGGCACAGATACGCAGTATTTT. The encoded protein is CASSPLRGAEGTDTQYF.

The V gene is TRBV7-2, the J gene TRBJ2-1, with 8 bases that match TRBD2. With V trimmed by 4 bases and J by 3 bases, 8 bases remained unmatched. The CDR3 runs to 16 residues. Germline CDR1 is SGHTA and CDR2 is FQGNSA. CDR3 in DNA: TGTGCCAGCAGCTACTGGACTAGCAATTACTACAATGAGCAGTTCTTC. Protein: CASSYWTSNYYNEQFF.

The V and J genes are TRBV19 and TRBJ2-7; D is perhaps TRBD1 (6 bases). With 5 bases removed from V and 2 bases from J, the gap between germline ends came to 13 bases. Germline values: CDR1 LNHDA, CDR2 SQIVND (reference sequence). CDR3 length equals 14 residues. CDR3 sequence (DNA): TGTGCCAGTAGTCTGGACAGTGGCGCCTACGAGCAGTACTTC. Translated, it gives CASSLDSGAYEQYF.

The J gene is TRBJ1-1, the V gene TRBV6-5; D ambiguous. Germline CDR1 and CDR2: MNHEY and SVGAGI. V lost 0 bases, J lost 0 bases, and 5 bases lay in between. The length of the CDR3 is 14 residues. The CDR3 nucleotides are TGTGCCAGCAGTTACTCGTTCCTGAACACTGAAGCTTTCTTT. Translation gives CASSYSFLNTEAFF.

The chain couples TRBV4-1 to TRBJ2-3; no clear D. V was cut by 4 bases and J by 2 bases, with 7 bases left in between. The CDR3 runs 13 residues. Germline V lookup: CDR1 MGHRA, CDR2 YSYEKL. This CDR3 is CASSPPSTDTQYF. The CDR3 region has the DNA TGCGCCAGCAGCCCTCCATCCACAGATACGCAGTATTTT.

V gene TRBV5-6 combines with J gene TRBJ1-2; D remains unclear. The germline CDR1 and CDR2 sequences are SGHDT and YYEEEE. CDR3 length equals 14 residues. Trimming removed 2 bases at V and 4 bases at J, with 12 bases between. CDR3 sequence reads: CASSFQGGVYGYTF. CDR3 sequence (DNA): TGTGCCAGCAGCTTCCAAGGAGGAGTCTATGGCTACACCTTC.

There are a few counts of this clone. The gene calls are TRBV19 and TRBJ2-3, with D possibly TRBD1 on 6 matching bases. The CDR3 runs to 14 residues. Germline-derived CDR1 and CDR2 are LNHDA and SQIVND (reference sequence). Trimming shortened V by 4 bases and J by 3 bases, and 11 bases separated the two germline ends. In DNA, the CDR3 is TGTGCCAGTAGTACAATACAGGGTACAGATACGCAGTATTTT. This codes for CASSTIQGTDTQYF.

J is TRBJ2-2 and V is TRBV6-4; 11 nucleotides align to TRBD2. Germline values: CDR1 MRHNA, CDR2 SNTAGT. The CDR3 is 16 residues long. J was trimmed by 6 bases and V by 6 bases; bases with no gene match: 9. The CDR3 loop is CASRTSGSPEAGELFF. CDR3 coding DNA: TGTGCCAGCAGAACTAGCGGGAGCCCGGAAGCCGGGGAGCTGTTTTTT.